This T cell receptor (beta chain) stems from a study of Ad26.COV2.S vaccination and SARS-CoV-2 variants. Treatment noted: 19 received Ad26.COV2.S at low or high dose, single or two shots; roughly 5 received placebo; per-sample allocation not given. The investigators took samples on day 63 after the first vaccine or placebo injection. TCRdb keeps only in-frame clones here, not all; method: immunoSEQ multiplex PCR. The sample comprises 380,000 or so clones, around 88% of which are singletons, and approximately 11% rests with the top ten. The sequencing used peripheral blood, collected in a trial of Ad26.COV2.S vaccine versus placebo. This TCR derives from a person between 18 and 65 years old who received the Ad26.COV2.S COVID-19 vaccine or a placebo.

As DNA, the CDR3 is TGTGCCAGCAGTTACACGGCGGAGGGTGAGCAGTTCTTC. As protein: CASSYTAEGEQFF. The rearrangement joins TRBV6-6 to TRBJ2-1; D may be TRBD2 (6 bases). The CDR3 consists of 13 residues. Germline CDR1 MNHNY, CDR2 SVGAGI (reference sequence). Trimming removed 2 bases at V and 9 bases at J, with 11 bases between.